Given below is one T cell receptor (beta chain) in context. Its antigen is currently unknown. This sample is part of a study of cytomegalovirus exposure and HLA in healthy donors. Study-wide points: The study found most TCR sequences rare, yet found some public TCRs in many donors. A later analysis revealed that TCR association rates differed between HLA loci, peaking at DRB1 and bottoming out at HLA-C.

This cohort consisted of healthy bone marrow donors. The ends lost 5 bases at V and 6 bases at J; junction bases unmatched: 2. The germline gives CDR1 SGHVS, CDR2 FNYEAQ. The CDR3 sequence is 14 residues long. Researchers ran the PCR with 60 Vbeta and 13 Jbeta primers. Only in-frame clones appear in the TCRdb table, and some are missing; sequencing was by immunoSEQ multiplex PCR. This sample yields some 150,000 clones, of which 60% to 85% are seen a single time; about 6.9% belongs to the top ten. Sequencing input: PBMCs. The chain uses TRBV7-6 and TRBJ1-6; 9 positions match TRBD1. The sequence derives from a woman in her forties in good health and CMV-seropositive. The CDR3 coding sequence is TGTGCCAGCAGCGGGACAGGGAGTAATTCACCCCTCCACTTT. Protein product: CASSGTGSNSPLHF.